Presented here are 14 T cell receptor beta chains from one specimen sequenced in a study of metastatic and nonmetastatic thyroid tumors. Through MiXCR, TCRdb re-clonotyped the PCR reads. The data contain approximately 15,000 clones, around an eighth of them singletons. Every patient underwent thyroid surgery untreated. Sequencing was carried out using tumor tissue. These receptors all come from a female donor with papillary thyroid cancer or a benign thyroid nodule (not recorded which). Some clones in this sample may be carry-over from other donors' samples.

Relative to its sample, this clone is medium-sized. The rearrangement joins TRBV30 to TRBJ2-7; D is unresolved. V lost 0 bases and J 0 bases, leaving 3 bases between the germline ends. The CDR3 extends over 12 amino acids. Germline V gives CDR1 GTSNPN, CDR2 SVGIG (reference sequence). CDR3 loop: CAWSVYSYEQYF. The CDR3 nucleotides are TGTGCCTGGAGTGTATACTCCTACGAGCAGTACTTC.

This clone rates as medium-sized. The V and J genes are TRBV4-2 and TRBJ1-2; possibly TRBD1 for D (5 bases). Trimming shortened V by 4 bases and J by 0 bases, and 18 bases separated the two germline ends. Looked up from germline, CDR1 is LGHNA and CDR2 is YNFKEQ. The CDR3 has 17 residues. Here the CDR3 DNA reads TGTGCCAGCAGCCCGAAGGGGAGAGGCAAAGCTAACTATGGCTACACCTTC. Protein product: CASSPKGRGKANYGYTF.

There are many counts of this clone. The chain joins TRBV20-1 to TRBJ1-1; TRBD1 is a possible D gene (6 bases). Looked up from germline, CDR1 is DFQATT and CDR2 is SNEGSKA (reference sequence). V was trimmed by 8 bases and J by 0 bases, leaving 13 bases between them. The length of the CDR3 is 13 residues. The CDR3 here is CSCNRDVNTEAFF. The CDR3 DNA reads TGCAGTTGTAACAGGGATGTGAACACTGAAGCTTTCTTT.

Many counts were recorded for this clone. The chain recombines TRBV20-1 with TRBJ1-1; D is undetermined. Germline V gene sequence: CDR1 DFQATT, CDR2 SNEGSKA (reference sequence). Trimming left V 5 bases short and J 4 bases short, with 14 bases between. The CDR3 has 13 residues. The CDR3 DNA sequence: TGCAGTGCTTCGGCGTGGGGTGCCACTGAAGCTTTCTTT. Translation: CSASAWGATEAFF.

V is TRBV5-5 and J is TRBJ2-7; D possibly uses TRBD1 or TRBD2 (6 bases each). The CDR3 is made up of 16 amino acids. V lost 5 bases, J lost 7 bases, and 25 bases lay in between. Looked up from germline, CDR1 is SGHKS and CDR2 is YYEKEE (reference sequence). In nucleotides, the CDR3 is TGTGCCAGCAGTCCAGCCATGGGGGGCTTTGGGGCGGAGCAGTACTTC. This sequence encodes CASSPAMGGFGAEQYF. Full variable domain (outside the CDR3, taken from reference TRBV5-5 and TRBJ2-7): DAGVTQSPTHLIKTRGQQVTLRCSPISGHKSVSWYQQVLGQGPQFIFQYYEKEERGRGNFPDRFSARQFPNYSSELNVNALLLGDSALYLCASSPAMGGFGAEQYFGPGTRLTVT.

This clone was recorded at least ten times. This chain links TRBV20-1 with TRBJ2-3; 7 bases align to TRBD2. CDR1 is DFQATT and CDR2 is SNEGSKA in the germline V gene (reference sequence). Trimming cost V 3 bases and J 4 bases; bases outside gene matches: 7. CDR3 length equals 14 residues. The CDR3 loop reads CSASWRERADTQYF. In DNA form, the CDR3 reads TGCAGTGCTAGTTGGCGGGAGAGGGCAGATACGCAGTATTTT.

This clone was counted at least ten times. CDR3 protein: CASSLEGGRDNEQFF. Written as DNA, the CDR3 is TGTGCCAGCAGCCTTGAGGGAGGGCGGGACAATGAGCAGTTCTTC. The chain employs TRBV9 and TRBJ2-1; 7 bases agree with TRBD2. V shed 4 bases, J shed 5 bases, and the junction held 9 bases outside the gene matches. The CDR3 consists of 15 residues. CDR1 is SGDLS, CDR2 YYNGEE, per germline.

This clone turned up a few times. This chain uses TRBV6-1 with TRBJ2-7; no clear D gene. Trimming pared 2 bases from V and 6 bases from J, leaving 8 bases between. Germline V gene sequence: CDR1 MNHNS, CDR2 SASEGT. This CDR3 is built from 12 residues. The CDR3, as DNA: TGTGCCAGCAGTGAAATGTGGTCCGAGCAGTACTTC. It translates to CASSEMWSEQYF.

This clone was seen more than once but under ten times. This may stem from a read error, because a much larger clone lies one nucleotide away. V and J are TRBV2 and TRBJ2-1; 8 positions agree with TRBD2. V was pared by 6 bases and J by 9 bases, with 10 bases of the junction left unmatched. The CDR3 runs 14 residues. The germline V gene has CDR1 SNHLY and CDR2 FYNNEI. The CDR3 loop reads CASRFAGGRTEQFF. CDR3 coding DNA: TGTGCCAGCAGGTTCGCGGGAGGACGGACTGAGCAGTTCTTC.

This clone was detected ten times or more. The genes are TRBV19 and TRBJ2-3, with no clear D. This CDR3 contains 11 residues. From germline, CDR1 is LNHDA and CDR2 SQIVND (reference sequence). V lost 9 bases to trimming and J lost 5 bases, with 9 bases between them. The CDR3 loop reads CASQQEDTQYF. DNA for the CDR3: TGTGCCAGCCAGCAAGAAGATACGCAGTATTTT.

In this sample, this clone turned up many times. The J gene is TRBJ2-7, the V gene TRBV25-1; TRBD1 matches 9 bases. Trimming took 5 bases from V and 6 from J; bases not matched to a gene: 8. Germline lookup yields CDR1 MGHDK and CDR2 SYGVNS. The CDR3 has 14 residues. The CDR3: CASSKSGTGIEQYF. The DNA for the CDR3 is TGTGCCAGCAGTAAATCCGGGACAGGGATCGAGCAGTACTTC.

The chain combines TRBV5-6 with TRBJ2-5, with unresolved D. CDR1 SGHDT and CDR2 YYEEEE come from the germline V gene. The V end was cut by 7 bases, the J end by 2 bases, with 18 bases between. The CDR3 loop spans 15 amino acids. The CDR3 DNA reads TGTGCCAGCGACTGGACCCGGGTGGGGCAAGAGACCCAGTACTTC. It codes for CASDWTRVGQETQYF.

This clone was found many times. The chain joins TRBV12-3 or TRBV12-4 to TRBJ2-5, with D possibly called TRBD1 or TRBD2 (6 bases each). The CDR3 is 13 residues long. The ends were cut back, 6 bases at V and 1 base at J, with 9 bases in the middle. CDR3 residues: CASSPGAQETQYF. The CDR3 bases are TGTGCCAGCAGCCCGGGGGCCCAAGAGACCCAGTACTTC.

This clone has ten or more counts. This sequence joins TRBV12-3 or TRBV12-4 and TRBJ2-7, with 11 bases identical to TRBD2. The CDR3 runs to 15 residues. V dropped 5 bases and J dropped 2; count of bases not matched to a gene: 5. The CDR3 nucleotides read TGTGCCAGCAGTCCTCTAGCGGGAGGACCCTACGAGCAGTACTTC. Its translation is CASSPLAGGPYEQYF.